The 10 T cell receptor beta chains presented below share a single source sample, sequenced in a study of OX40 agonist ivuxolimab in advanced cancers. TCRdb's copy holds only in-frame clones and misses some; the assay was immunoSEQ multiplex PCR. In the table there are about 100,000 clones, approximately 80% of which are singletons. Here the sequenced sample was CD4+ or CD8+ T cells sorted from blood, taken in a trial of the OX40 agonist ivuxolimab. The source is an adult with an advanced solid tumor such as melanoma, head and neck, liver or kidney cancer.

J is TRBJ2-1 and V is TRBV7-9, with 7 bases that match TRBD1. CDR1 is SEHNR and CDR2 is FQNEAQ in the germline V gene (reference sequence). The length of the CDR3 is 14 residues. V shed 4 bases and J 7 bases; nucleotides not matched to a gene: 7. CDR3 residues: CASSSRGRSNEQFF. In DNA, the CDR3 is TGTGCCAGCAGCTCTAGGGGGCGCAGTAATGAGCAGTTCTTC.

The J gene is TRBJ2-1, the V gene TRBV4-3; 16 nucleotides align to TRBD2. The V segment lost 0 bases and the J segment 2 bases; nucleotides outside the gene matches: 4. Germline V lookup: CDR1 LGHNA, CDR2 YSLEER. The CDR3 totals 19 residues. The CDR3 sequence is CASSQDPGTSGGAYNEQFF. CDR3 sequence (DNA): TGCGCCAGCAGCCAAGACCCCGGGACTAGCGGGGGGGCCTACAATGAGCAGTTCTTC.

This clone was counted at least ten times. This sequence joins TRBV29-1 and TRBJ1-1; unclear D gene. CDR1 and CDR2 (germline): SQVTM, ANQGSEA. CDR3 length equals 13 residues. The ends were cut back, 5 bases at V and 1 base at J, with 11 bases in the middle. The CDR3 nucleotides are TGCAGCGTTTCCTTCCGGGGGAACACTGAAGCTTTCTTT. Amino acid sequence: CSVSFRGNTEAFF.

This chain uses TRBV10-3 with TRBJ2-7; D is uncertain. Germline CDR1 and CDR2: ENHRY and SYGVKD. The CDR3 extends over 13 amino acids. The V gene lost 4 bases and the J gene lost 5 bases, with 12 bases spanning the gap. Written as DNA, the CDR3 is TGTGCCATCAGTGCCCCCGCTGTTGACGAGCAGTACTTC. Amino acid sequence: CAISAPAVDEQYF.

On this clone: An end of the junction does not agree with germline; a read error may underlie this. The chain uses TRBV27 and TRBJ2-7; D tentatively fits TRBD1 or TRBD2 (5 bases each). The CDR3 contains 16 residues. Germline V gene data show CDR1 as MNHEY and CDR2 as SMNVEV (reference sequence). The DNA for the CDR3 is TGTGCCAGCAGTTTATCTAAGGGACGGGGCTCCTCCGAGCAGTACTTC. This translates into CASSLSKGRGSSEQYF.

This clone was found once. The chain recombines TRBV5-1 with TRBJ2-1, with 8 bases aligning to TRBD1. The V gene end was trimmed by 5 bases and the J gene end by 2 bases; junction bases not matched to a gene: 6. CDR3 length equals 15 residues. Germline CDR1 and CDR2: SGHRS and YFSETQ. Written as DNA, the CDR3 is TGCGCCAGCAGAGGACCGGGACAGGCCTACAATGAGCAGTTCTTC. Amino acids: CASRGPGQAYNEQFF.

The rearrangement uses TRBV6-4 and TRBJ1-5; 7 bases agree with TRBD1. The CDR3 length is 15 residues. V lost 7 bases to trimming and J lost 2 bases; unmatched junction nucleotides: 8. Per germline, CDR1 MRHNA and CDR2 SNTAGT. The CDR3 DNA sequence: TGTGCCAGCAATTCTTACAGGGGAGGCAATCAGCCCCAGCATTTT. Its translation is CASNSYRGGNQPQHF.

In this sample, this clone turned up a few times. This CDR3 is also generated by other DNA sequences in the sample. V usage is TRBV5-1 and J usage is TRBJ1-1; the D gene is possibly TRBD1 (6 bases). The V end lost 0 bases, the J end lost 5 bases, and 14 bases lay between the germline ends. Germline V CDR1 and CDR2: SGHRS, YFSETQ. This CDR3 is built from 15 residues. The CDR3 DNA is TGCGCCAGCAGCTTGGCTGGGGGGGCGAGTACTGAAGCTTTCTTT. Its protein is CASSLAGGASTEAFF.

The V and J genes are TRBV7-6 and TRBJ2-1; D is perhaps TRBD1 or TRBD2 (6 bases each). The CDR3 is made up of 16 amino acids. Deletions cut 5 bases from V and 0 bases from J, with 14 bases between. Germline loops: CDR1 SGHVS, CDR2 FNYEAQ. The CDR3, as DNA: TGTGCCAGCAGCCCTAGAGAGGGGGGCTCCTACAATGAGCAGTTCTTC. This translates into CASSPREGGSYNEQFF.

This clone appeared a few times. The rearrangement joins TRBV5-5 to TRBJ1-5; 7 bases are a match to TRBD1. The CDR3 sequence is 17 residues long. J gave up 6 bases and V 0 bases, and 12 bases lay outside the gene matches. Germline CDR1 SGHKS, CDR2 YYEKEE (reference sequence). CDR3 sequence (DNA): TGTGCCAGCAGCTTGGCGACAGGGTGGGGAGGGATTCAGCCCCAGCATTTT. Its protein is CASSLATGWGGIQPQHF.